This is a list of T cell receptor beta chains from one sample in a study of T-cell memory formation after mild COVID-19. TCRdb passed the 5' RACE reads through MiXCR, listing each CDR3 protein once. The repertoire includes 300,000 to 400,000 distinct CDR3 sequences, 15% to 20% of them detected once, and about a fifth sits in the top ten. Sequencing used PBMCs or a T cell subset sorted from them (not recorded which). All receptors derive from a man between 18 and 29 years old who had mild COVID-19 (a few samples of this study predate the infection). Cell type and time point are not known. Both conserved end residues are part of each CDR3. Fields, in order: J gene, clone size, D gene, V gene, CDR3 protein, CDR3 DNA. D genes are given only for firm matches. The size of a clone is reported for some rows only, either as once, few or many, or as a class for expanded clones.

TRBJ2-7 | NA | NA | TRBV20-1 | CSARPGQNSYEQYF | TGCAGTGCTAGACCCGGACAGAATTCGTACGAGCAGTACTTC
TRBJ1-5 | NA | TRBD1 | TRBV6-5 | CASSLTQGQSNQPQHF | TGTGCCAGCAGTCTAACACAGGGGCAGAGCAATCAGCCCCAGCATTTT
TRBJ2-1 | few | TRBD2 | TRBV30 | CAWSMASGGYNEQFF | TGTGCCTGGAGTATGGCTAGCGGGGGCTACAATGAGCAGTTCTTC
TRBJ2-1 | many | NA | TRBV29-1 | CSVVGLSSYNEQFF | TGCAGCGTTGTTGGGCTTAGCTCCTACAATGAGCAGTTCTTC
TRBJ1-6 | NA | NA | TRBV5-1 | CASSSRDGGSPLHF | TGCGCCAGCAGTTCCAGGGATGGGGGTTCACCCCTCCACTTT
TRBJ2-3 | few | NA | TRBV4-2 | CAAAESLASTDTQYF | TGTGCCGCCGCGGAATCCCTGGCCAGCACAGATACGCAGTATTTT
TRBJ1-2 | few | NA | TRBV5-5 | CASSLSGGKEYGYTF | TGTGCCAGCAGCCTAAGTGGAGGGAAAGAATATGGCTACACCTTC
TRBJ2-1 | NA | TRBD1 | TRBV6-2/TRBV6-3 | CASNRQGDNEQFF | TGTGCCAGCAACCGACAGGGAGACAATGAGCAGTTCTTC
TRBJ2-7 | NA | NA | TRBV11-2 | CASSPFSVEQYF | TGTGCCAGCAGCCCTTTCTCGGTCGAGCAGTACTTC
TRBJ1-2 | NA | NA | TRBV5-1 | CASSPGGSLNYGYTF | TGCGCCAGCAGCCCGGGGGGAAGCCTTAACTATGGCTACACCTTC
TRBJ2-2 | few | TRBD1 | TRBV7-3 | CASSLTPDRGLGGELFF | TGTGCCAGCAGCTTAACGCCGGACAGGGGGCTTGGCGGGGAGCTGTTTTTT
TRBJ1-5 | NA | NA | TRBV7-2 | CASRLGRDNQPQHF | TGTGCCAGCAGATTAGGTCGGGACAATCAGCCCCAGCATTTT
TRBJ1-1 | NA | NA | TRBV6-5 | CASSSLDDTEAFF | TGTGCCAGCAGCTCCCTCGATGACACTGAAGCTTTCTTT
TRBJ2-2 | few | NA | TRBV9 | CASSVRGDTNTGELFF | TGTGCCAGCAGCGTCCGGGGGGACACGAACACCGGGGAGCTGTTTTTT
TRBJ1-2 | NA | NA | TRBV3-1 | CASSQVGSGGYTF | TGTGCCAGCAGCCAAGTCGGGTCGGGTGGCTACACCTTC
TRBJ1-1 | NA | NA | TRBV4-2 | CASSQATRGRNTEAFF | TGTGCCAGCAGCCAAGCCACCCGGGGGAGGAACACTGAAGCTTTCTTT
TRBJ2-7 | few | NA | TRBV7-9 | CASSLASADPMGQYF | TGTGCCAGCAGCTTAGCCTCCGCGGATCCCATGGGGCAGTACTTC
TRBJ2-5 | NA | NA | TRBV7-2 | CASSPRGQQTQYF | TGTGCCAGCAGCCCTAGAGGCCAACAGACCCAGTACTTC
TRBJ2-1 | many | NA | TRBV11-2 | CASSLSYNEQFF | TGTGCCAGCAGCTTAAGTTACAATGAGCAGTTCTTC
TRBJ2-2 | NA | NA | TRBV15 | CATSRDGGASRGTGELFF | TGTGCCACCAGCAGAGACGGAGGAGCTAGTCGGGGCACCGGGGAGCTGTTTTTT
TRBJ1-2 | NA | NA | TRBV15 | CATSREPGDGYTF | TGTGCCACCAGCAGAGAGCCCGGGGATGGCTACACCTTC
TRBJ2-5 | few | TRBD1 | TRBV7-2 | CASSQTGSAGETQYF | TGTGCCAGCAGCCAGACAGGGTCGGCGGGAGAGACCCAGTACTTC
TRBJ2-7 | large | TRBD1 | TRBV10-2 | CASMTGHSYEQYF | TGCGCCAGCATGACAGGGCACTCCTACGAGCAGTACTTC
TRBJ1-3 | NA | TRBD1 | TRBV5-1 | CASSRTGTSGNTIYF | TGCGCCAGCAGCCGGACAGGGACCTCTGGAAACACCATATATTTT
TRBJ1-6 | few | TRBD1 | TRBV18 | CASSPGASTGGGSPLHF | TGTGCCAGCTCACCAGGGGCCTCGACAGGGGGCGGTTCACCCCTCCACTTT
TRBJ2-4 | NA | NA | TRBV12-5 | CASGSGDKNIQYF | TGTGCTAGTGGTTCGGGGGACAAAAACATTCAGTACTTC
TRBJ2-1 | many | NA | TRBV4-3 | CASSQGLPNGEQFF | TGCGCCAGCAGCCAAGGGCTCCCTAATGGTGAGCAGTTCTTC
TRBJ1-1 | NA | NA | TRBV12-3/TRBV12-4 | CASTSNPFEAFF | TGTGCCAGCACCTCCAACCCCTTTGAAGCTTTCTTT
TRBJ2-3 | NA | TRBD1 | TRBV28 | CASRPGQGDTDTQYF | TGTGCCAGCAGACCTGGACAGGGGGACACAGATACGCAGTATTTT
TRBJ2-2 | NA | NA | TRBV2 | CASTGLGTGELFF | TGTGCCTCAACGGGGCTCGGCACCGGGGAGCTGTTTTTT
TRBJ2-5 | few | NA | TRBV7-3 | CASSLSETKETQYF | TGTGCAAGCAGTCTCTCTGAGACTAAAGAGACCCAGTACTTC
TRBJ1-2 | NA | NA | TRBV4-2 | CASSQASRAGVEDGYTF | TGTGCCAGCAGCCAAGCCTCTCGGGCAGGGGTGGAGGATGGCTACACCTTC
TRBJ1-1 | NA | NA | TRBV12-5 | CASGLAARRNTEAFF | TGTGCTAGTGGTTTGGCTGCCAGGAGGAACACTGAAGCTTTCTTT
TRBJ2-7 | NA | NA | TRBV3-2 | CASSQATSGAPYEQYF | TGTGCCAGCAGCCAAGCAACTAGCGGAGCCCCCTACGAGCAGTACTTC
TRBJ1-2 | NA | NA | TRBV5-1 | CASSFEVGTPGGYTF | TGCGCCAGCAGCTTCGAGGTTGGGACCCCCGGGGGCTACACCTTC
TRBJ1-2 | NA | TRBD1 | TRBV3-1 | CASSRDRDVNYGYTF | TGTGCCAGCAGCCGGGACAGGGATGTGAACTATGGCTACACCTTC
TRBJ2-5 | few | NA | TRBV2 | CASREPGTHQETQYF | TGTGCCAGCAGAGAGCCGGGAACCCACCAAGAGACCCAGTACTTC
TRBJ2-1 | few | TRBD2 | TRBV10-2 | CASSESTGGYNEQFF | TGCGCCAGCAGTGAGTCAACGGGGGGCTACAATGAGCAGTTCTTC
TRBJ1-5 | many | TRBD1 | TRBV6-6 | CASSSGGAGNQPQHF | TGTGCCAGCAGTTCAGGGGGCGCGGGCAATCAGCCCCAGCATTTT
TRBJ2-5 | NA | NA | TRBV25-1 | CASSETDRRETQYF | TGTGCCAGCAGTGAAACGGACCGCCGGGAGACCCAGTACTTC
TRBJ2-3 | few | NA | TRBV6-6 | CASSPRLGATTSLTQYF | TGTGCCAGCAGTCCGCGACTTGGAGCTACGACGAGCCTCACGCAGTATTTT
TRBJ2-7 | many | NA | TRBV7-8 | CASSSGRLYEQYF | TGTGCCAGCAGCTCGGGACGTTTATACGAGCAGTACTTC
TRBJ1-5 | NA | TRBD1 | TRBV20-1 | CSVQGARSNQPQHF | TGCAGTGTTCAGGGGGCGCGAAGCAATCAGCCCCAGCATTTT
TRBJ1-1 | few | NA | TRBV6-5 | CASSYSWQLGTEAFF | TGTGCCAGCAGTTACTCGTGGCAGTTGGGGACTGAAGCTTTCTTT
TRBJ2-1 | NA | TRBD2 | TRBV4-2 | CASSDPSGGSLNEQFF | TGTGCCAGCAGCGATCCTAGCGGGGGATCTCTCAATGAGCAGTTCTTC
TRBJ2-5 | NA | NA | TRBV6-2/TRBV6-3 | CASSPYGRETQYF | TGTGCCAGCAGTCCCTACGGACGGGAGACCCAGTACTTC
TRBJ2-5 | few | TRBD1 | TRBV9 | CASDGGQGPGETQYF | TGTGCCAGCGACGGGGGACAGGGCCCGGGAGAGACCCAGTACTTC
TRBJ1-2 | NA | NA | TRBV6-5 | CASSATRYGYTF | TGTGCCAGCAGCGCCACACGTTATGGCTACACCTTC
TRBJ2-5 | NA | NA | TRBV3-1 | CASSLGVKETQYF | TGTGCCAGCAGCCTGGGGGTTAAAGAGACCCAGTACTTC
TRBJ1-2 | few | NA | TRBV5-4 | CASSLGHERYGYTF | TGTGCCAGCAGCTTGGGACACGAAAGATATGGCTACACCTTC
TRBJ1-2 | NA | NA | TRBV4-1 | CASSHRGGNYGYTF | TGCGCCAGCAGCCACCGAGGGGGGAACTATGGCTACACCTTC
TRBJ2-2 | NA | TRBD2 | TRBV4-2 | CASTGGGAGNTGELFF | TGTGCCAGCACCGGGGGGGGAGCGGGGAACACCGGGGAGCTGTTTTTT
TRBJ1-4 | few | NA | TRBV6-2/TRBV6-3 | CASSSQGKKLFF | TGTGCCAGCAGTTCGCAGGGAAAAAAACTGTTTTTT
TRBJ2-1 | few | NA | TRBV11-3 | CASSPRAGSYNEQFF | TGTGCCAGCAGCCCAAGAGCTGGATCCTACAATGAGCAGTTCTTC
TRBJ1-3 | many | NA | TRBV5-1 | CASSSGRGGSDTIYF | TGCGCCAGCAGCTCCGGGCGAGGTGGGTCGGACACCATATATTTT
TRBJ1-2 | few | NA | TRBV19 | CASSGHPQVYGYTF | TGTGCCAGTAGTGGACATCCTCAAGTCTATGGCTACACCTTC
TRBJ1-1 | few | NA | TRBV4-1 | CASSPLGQLNTEAFF | TGCGCCAGCAGCCCCCTCGGCCAATTGAACACTGAAGCTTTCTTT
TRBJ1-5 | few | NA | TRBV9 | CASRIRGIGNQPQHF | TGTGCCAGCAGAATTAGGGGTATCGGGAATCAGCCCCAGCATTTT
TRBJ2-2 | NA | NA | TRBV7-9 | CASSSLRQKGTGELFF | TGTGCCAGCAGCTCCTTACGACAGAAAGGGACCGGGGAGCTGTTTTTT
TRBJ1-2 | NA | NA | TRBV7-2 | CASSQDSNYGYTF | TGTGCCAGCAGCCAGGACAGTAACTATGGCTACACCTTC